The present entry profiles one T cell receptor (beta chain) with its context. The germline V gene encodes CDR1 SGDLS and CDR2 YYNGEE. The CDR3 length is 11 residues. V was cut by 1 base and J by 9 bases, with 5 bases left in between. This sample was taken from a study of T cell clones after liver transplantation. Study context: A pre-transplant mixed lymphocyte reaction with TCRbeta sequencing defined graft-donor-reactive clones followed in post-transplant blood. Tolerance: complete withdrawal held at least one year, liver enzymes staying within twice normal.

Sequencing was performed with immunoSEQ multiplex PCR; in TCRdb, only in-frame clones are kept and a portion is missing. Of more than 95,000 clones listed, about 81% are singletons. This receptor was identified in a human donor who received a liver transplant. The material was CD4+ T cells from blood, obtained before liver transplant. The rearrangement uses TRBV9 and TRBJ2-1; D is undetermined. CDR3 sequence reads: CASSVLGEQFF. As DNA, the CDR3 is TGTGCCAGCAGCGTACTAGGTGAGCAGTTCTTC.